The 27 T cell receptor beta chains listed next were all sequenced from one sample in a study of T cell responses to AZD1222 COVID-19 vaccine. Assay used: immunoSEQ multiplex PCR; TCRdb lists only in-frame clones, some missing. Of 150,000 to 200,000 clones in the sample, approximately 93% were seen once. The sequences come from peripheral blood, collected 28 days after the second AZD1222 dose. The source is an adult who received the AZD1222 COVID-19 vaccine.

This chain connects TRBV28 to TRBJ2-3, with unresolved D. Germline V lookup: CDR1 MDHEN, CDR2 SYDVKM. The germline V and J ends were trimmed by 6 bases and 5 bases, with 6 bases remaining between them. The CDR3 contains 11 residues. The chain's CDR3 is CASSRGDTQYF. For the CDR3, the DNA is TGTGCCAGCAGCCGTGGAGATACGCAGTATTTT.

The chain has TRBV10-3 and TRBJ2-2; 8 bases match TRBD1. Germline V gives CDR1 ENHRY, CDR2 SYGVKD. Losses at the gene ends were 7 bases for V and 7 bases for J; bases not matched to a gene: 11. CDR3 length: 15 amino acids. CDR3 DNA sequence: TGTGCCATCAAGACTGACAGGGGCGGAGGCGGGGAGCTGTTTTTT. Protein product: CAIKTDRGGGGELFF.

The chain joins TRBV9 to TRBJ1-6, with D possibly matching TRBD1 (6 bases). This CDR3 comprises 16 residues. Germline CDR1 reads SGDLS; CDR2 reads YYNGEE. Trimming shortened V by 0 bases and J by 3 bases, and 10 bases separated the two germline ends. This CDR3 is CASSVGPDSYNSPLHF. The CDR3 nucleotides read TGTGCCAGCAGCGTAGGGCCGGACAGCTATAATTCACCCCTCCACTTT.

This clone was recorded once. This sequence joins TRBV30 and TRBJ2-2, with D possibly matching TRBD2 (6 bases). Germline V gene lookup returns CDR1 GTSNPN and CDR2 SVGIG (reference sequence). V dropped 2 bases and J dropped 3 bases, with 13 bases sitting between them. The CDR3 is 15 amino acids. Here the CDR3 DNA reads TGTGCCTGGAGTTCCCCAAGGGACTACACCGGGGAGCTGTTTTTT. Translating it yields CAWSSPRDYTGELFF.

The chain combines TRBV5-4 with TRBJ2-3; 7 positions agree with TRBD1. The CDR3 has 16 residues. Germline CDR1 SGHNT, CDR2 YYREEE (reference sequence). The V gene end was trimmed by 0 bases and the J gene end by 3 bases; junction bases not matched to a gene: 7. The CDR3 bases are TGTGCCAGCAGCTTGGCCGTACAGGGGACGACAGATACGCAGTATTTT. Protein product: CASSLAVQGTTDTQYF.

The genes are TRBV27 and TRBJ2-5; D is ambiguous. The germline V and J ends were trimmed by 6 bases and 6 bases, with 14 bases remaining between them. The CDR3 is 13 residues long. Germline V gene data show CDR1 as MNHEY and CDR2 as SMNVEV (reference sequence). For the CDR3, the DNA is TGTGCCAGCAGCCCCGGAAGAATTAAGACCCAGTACTTC. It codes for CASSPGRIKTQYF.

The CDR3 DNA reads TGTGCCAGCAGCCAAGGGTGGGGCAGGGCAATGAACACTGAAGCTTTCTTT. This translates into CASSQGWGRAMNTEAFF. The genes are TRBV3-1 (or the pseudogene TRBV3-2) and TRBJ1-1; D possibly corresponds to TRBD1 (5 bases). The CDR3 totals 17 residues. V was clipped by 1 base and J by 0 bases, with 15 bases between them. Germline V lookup: CDR1 LGHDT, CDR2 YNNKEL (reference sequence).

This clone was observed a single time. This rearrangement joins TRBV6-1 to TRBJ2-4; 9 positions agree with TRBD2. CDR1 is MNHNS, CDR2 SASEGT, per germline. This CDR3 is built from 20 residues. Trimming at V came to 1 base and at J to 1 base, leaving 14 bases not matched to a gene. The DNA of the CDR3 is TGTGCCAGCAGTGAAGGGGTAGCGGGAGATAAAGGTTGGGCCAAAAACATTCAGTACTTC. Translated: CASSEGVAGDKGWAKNIQYF.

This chain joins TRBV25-1 and TRBJ2-2, with D maybe TRBD2 (6 bases). V shed 4 bases and J shed 2 bases, with 8 bases lying between them. The CDR3 length is 14 residues. CDR1 is MGHDK and CDR2 is SYGVNS in the germline V gene. The CDR3 DNA reads as TGTGCCAGCAGTGGGAGGGTAAACACCGGGGAGCTGTTTTTT. Residues: CASSGRVNTGELFF.

V and J are TRBV29-1 and TRBJ2-7; D possibly corresponds to TRBD2 (6 bases). The CDR3 contains 13 residues. Germline assignment: CDR1 SQVTM and CDR2 ANQGSEA. Trimming cost V 4 bases and J 6 bases, with 16 bases left between them. CDR3 coding DNA: TGCAGCGTTGGTACTAGCACAGCGATCGAGCAGTACTTC. Translation: CSVGTSTAIEQYF.

The chain joins TRBV4-1 to TRBJ2-7; D may match TRBD1 or TRBD2 (6 bases each). This CDR3 region has 16 residues. V lost 1 base to trimming and J lost 2 bases, with 15 bases between them. CDR1 is MGHRA and CDR2 is YSYEKL in the germline V gene. CDR3 sequence: CASSQASIGGPYEQYF. The CDR3 DNA follows: TGCGCCAGCAGCCAAGCATCAATAGGGGGGCCCTACGAGCAGTACTTC.

This chain joins TRBV7-8 and TRBJ2-1, with a weak D call TRBD1 (6 bases). V lost 1 base to trimming and J lost 4 bases, with 11 bases between them. The germline V gene encodes CDR1 SGHVS and CDR2 FQNEAQ. The CDR3 has 15 residues. The CDR3 DNA is TGTGCCAGCAGCTTAGTTACCAGGGGTTACAATGAGCAGTTCTTC. Amino acids: CASSLVTRGYNEQFF.

The V and J genes are TRBV24-1 and TRBJ1-2; possible D gene TRBD1, 6 bases. The CDR3 covers 15 residues. Germline CDR1 KGHDR, CDR2 SFDVKD. Trimming removed 4 bases at V and 0 bases at J, with 11 bases between. CDR3 protein: CATSDPGQPNYGYTF. The CDR3 coding sequence is TGTGCCACCAGTGACCCCGGACAGCCTAACTATGGCTACACCTTC.

CDR3 DNA sequence: TGTGCCAGCAGCTTAGCAGTAGCGGTCGAATACAATGAGCAGTTCTTC. Translated, it gives CASSLAVAVEYNEQFF. The chain couples TRBV7-2 to TRBJ2-1; D possibly corresponds to TRBD2 (6 bases). The CDR3 has 16 amino acids. The V end lost 0 bases, the J end lost 4 bases, and 13 bases lay between the germline ends. CDR1 and CDR2 (germline): SGHTA, FQGNSA.

The chain uses TRBV30 and TRBJ1-2, with 8 positions matching TRBD1. V lost 4 bases, J lost 1 base, and 5 bases stayed unmatched. CDR1 is GTSNPN and CDR2 is SVGIG in the germline V gene (reference sequence). This CDR3 is 14 amino acids long. In DNA form, the CDR3 reads TGTGCCTGGATCGCAGGGGGCCGTAACTATGGCTACACCTTC. As protein: CAWIAGGRNYGYTF.

This chain links TRBV7-3 with TRBJ2-2; 8 nucleotides agree with TRBD1. Germline V gene data show CDR1 as SGHTA and CDR2 as FQGTGA. This CDR3 spans 15 amino acids. The V and J ends lost 4 bases and 2 bases, in that order; junction bases with no gene match: 3. CDR3 loop: CASSSTGANTGELFF. The CDR3 DNA is TGTGCCAGCAGCTCGACAGGGGCCAACACCGGGGAGCTGTTTTTT.

The chain carries TRBV6-6 and TRBJ1-6; D is unclear. The CDR3 loop spans 15 amino acids. Germline V gives CDR1 MNHNY, CDR2 SVGAGI (reference sequence). V lost 0 bases and J lost 9, with 12 bases in between. The chain's CDR3 is CASSYSIIGSSPLHF. In DNA form, the CDR3 reads TGTGCCAGCAGTTACTCGATAATAGGGTCTTCACCCCTCCACTTT.

The chain joins TRBV11-3 to TRBJ1-1, with a weak D call TRBD1 (5 bases). The CDR3 consists of 15 residues. CDR1 and CDR2 (germline): SGHNT, YENEEA. V shed 5 bases and J shed 5 bases, with 18 bases lying between them. CDR3 DNA: TGTGCCAGCAGCCCCCGCGGGGGGGACGGAACTGAAGCTTTCTTT. Translated: CASSPRGGDGTEAFF.

V usage is TRBV9 and J usage is TRBJ2-3, with 7 bases that match TRBD2. Germline values: CDR1 SGDLS, CDR2 YYNGEE. This CDR3 has 19 amino acids. V lost 0 bases, J lost 0 bases, and 13 bases stayed unmatched. CDR3 in amino acids: CASSVEKALGGFSTDTQYF. CDR3 sequence (DNA): TGTGCCAGCAGCGTAGAAAAAGCTTTGGGAGGGTTTAGCACAGATACGCAGTATTTT.

DNA of the CDR3: TGTGCCATCAGTGGAGGGGGACAGGGAGCAGGTTCCTACAATGAGCAGTTCTTC. It yields the protein CAISGGGQGAGSYNEQFF. This rearrangement joins TRBV10-3 to TRBJ2-1; 9 bases are shared with TRBD1. Germline lookup yields CDR1 ENHRY and CDR2 SYGVKD. The CDR3 extends over 18 amino acids. V trimming: 4 bases; J trimming: 1 base; junction bases outside the gene matches: 11.

The rearrangement links TRBV2 to TRBJ2-5; D tentatively fits TRBD1 or TRBD2 (5 bases each). V shed 4 bases and J shed 2 bases, with 14 bases lying between them. CDR1 is SNHLY and CDR2 is FYNNEI in the germline V gene. The CDR3 runs 15 residues. The CDR3 reads CASSGPGRVQETQYF. As DNA, the CDR3 is TGTGCCAGCAGTGGACCGGGACGGGTTCAAGAGACCCAGTACTTC.

This chain connects TRBV20-1 to TRBJ2-7; D remains unclear. The CDR3 consists of 14 residues. Per the germline V gene, CDR1 is DFQATT and CDR2 is SNEGSKA (reference sequence). The V end lost 3 bases, the J end lost 3 bases, and 15 bases lay between the germline ends. The chain's CDR3 is CSASRGELSYEQYF. The CDR3 DNA reads as TGCAGTGCTAGTCGTGGGGAATTGAGCTACGAGCAGTACTTC.

This clone was seen just once. The chain has TRBV5-6 and TRBJ1-5; D is uncertain. Between the trimmed V and J ends, which lost 1 base and 4 bases, there was a span of 9 bases. The CDR3 spans 14 residues. Germline V gives CDR1 SGHDT, CDR2 YYEEEE. The CDR3 sequence: CASSLSGGNQPQHF. CDR3 DNA sequence: TGTGCCAGCAGCTTGTCGGGCGGGAATCAGCCCCAGCATTTT.

The chain uses TRBV27 and TRBJ2-1, with D unresolved. Trimming pared 8 bases from V and 5 bases from J, leaving 7 bases between. Germline V gene sequence: CDR1 MNHEY, CDR2 SMNVEV (reference sequence). The CDR3 consists of 11 residues. In DNA, the CDR3 is TGTGCCAGCCTTAGGGACAATGAGCAGTTCTTC. It translates to CASLRDNEQFF.

The CDR3 spells CASSLLGTAEGYTF. The DNA for the CDR3 is TGTGCCAGCTCACTACTAGGGACGGCGGAGGGCTACACCTTC. The V call is TRBV18, the J call TRBJ1-2, with D tentatively TRBD1 (5 bases). V was clipped by 4 bases and J by 8 bases, with 17 bases between them. There are 14 residues in the CDR3. Germline lookup yields CDR1 KGHSH and CDR2 LQKENI.

There are a few counts of this clone. The rearrangement joins TRBV19 to TRBJ1-2; 7 nucleotides agree with TRBD1. This CDR3 is built from 13 residues. V lost 7 bases to trimming and J lost 3 bases; unmatched junction nucleotides: 5. The V gene's germline CDR1 is LNHDA and CDR2 SQIVND (reference sequence). The CDR3 region is CASKNGQDYGYTF. CDR3 nucleotides: TGTGCCAGTAAGAATGGACAGGACTATGGCTACACCTTC.

This clone showed up just a few times. The J gene is TRBJ1-1, the V gene TRBV11-3; weak D call: TRBD1 (5 bases). The germline V gene encodes CDR1 SGHNT and CDR2 YENEEA. The CDR3 runs 14 residues. The V and J ends lost 5 bases and 0 bases respectively, with 10 bases between them. CDR3 loop: CASSAQGLNTEAFF. Written as DNA, the CDR3 is TGTGCCAGCAGCGCGCAGGGTTTGAACACTGAAGCTTTCTTT. Full variable domain (missing parts from reference TRBV11-3 and TRBJ1-1): EAGVVQSPRYKIIEKKQPVAFWCNPISGHNTLYWYLQNLGQGPELLIRYENEEAVDDSQLPKDRFSAERLKGVDSTLKIQPAELGDSAVYLCASSAQGLNTEAFFGQGTRLTVV.